This T cell receptor (beta chain) is drawn from a study of blood T cells in healthy people across ages. The second PCR ran roughly 6 to 11 cycles with a sample-barcoded 5' primer and J-beta primers. A template-switch adaptor that had 12 random nucleotides put a tag on each cDNA molecule. Sequencing recovered at least 3 million CDR3-containing paired-end reads from each sample. TCRdb called the 5' RACE reads again in MiXCR, with one record for every CDR3 protein. Here the sample spans 1.5 million to 2 million distinct CDR3 sequences, about 28% being singletons. Remarks on this clonotype: What it binds is not known.

With 3 bases clipped from V and 4 bases from J, the junction kept 12 bases outside the gene matches. The CDR3 runs to 17 residues. The germline V gene encodes CDR1 MNHNS and CDR2 SASEGT. Study results and limitations: Conclusively comparing naive with antigen-experienced cells was impossible with unsorted PBMCs.

The sample was blood. This TCR was sampled from a woman in her twenties or thirties in good health. The V call is TRBV6-1, the J call TRBJ2-3, with 8 bases fitting TRBD2. The DNA of the CDR3 is TGTGCCAGCAGTGAGTCTCCGCTAGCGGGTAGTGCAGATACGCAGTATTTT. Its translation: CASSESPLAGSADTQYF.